A single sample is the source of the 28 T cell receptor beta chains below, sequenced in a study of blood T cell repertoires in COVID-19. The assay was immunoSEQ multiplex PCR, and TCRdb's table has in-frame clones only and misses some. The sample shows some 500,000 clones, roughly 89% of them seen only once. The material sequenced was peripheral blood. These receptor sequences come from a woman in her forties or fifties with COVID-19, enrolled during active disease.

The J gene is TRBJ2-3, the V gene TRBV7-2, with 7 bases lining up with TRBD2. J was trimmed by 3 bases and V by 0 bases; bases with no gene match: 3. The germline V gene encodes CDR1 SGHTA and CDR2 FQGNSA. This CDR3 has 15 residues. The CDR3 DNA sequence: TGTGCCAGCAGCTTAGCCCGGGGGGTAACAGATACGCAGTATTTT. Residues: CASSLARGVTDTQYF. The full variable domain, its missing parts supplied by reference TRBV7-2 and TRBJ2-3, is GAGVSQSPSNKVTEKGKDVELRCDPISGHTALYWYRQSLGQGLEFLIYFQGNSAPDKSGLPSDRFSAERTGGSVSTLTIQRTQQEDSAVYLCASSLARGVTDTQYFGPGTRLTVL.

This clone has a handful of counts. V gene TRBV19 combines with J gene TRBJ1-6, with D possibly being TRBD1 (6 bases). CDR1 is LNHDA and CDR2 is SQIVND in the germline V gene (reference sequence). This CDR3 is built from 14 residues. Trimming left V 2 bases short and J 10 bases short, with 12 bases between. The CDR3 region is CASSIMGAISPLHF. In DNA form, the CDR3 reads TGTGCCAGTAGTATAATGGGGGCTATATCACCCCTCCACTTT.

The rearrangement joins TRBV9 to TRBJ2-7; the match to TRBD1 covers 8 bases. V lost 4 bases and J lost 5; bases outside the gene matches: 5. The CDR3 extends over 13 amino acids. CDR1 is SGDLS, CDR2 YYNGEE, per germline. The CDR3 reads CASSTRQGNEQYF. The CDR3 region has the DNA TGTGCCAGCAGCACCCGACAGGGGAACGAGCAGTACTTC. Full variable domain (outside the CDR3, taken from reference TRBV9 and TRBJ2-7): DSGVTQTPKHLITATGQRVTLRCSPRSGDLSVYWYQQSLDQGLQFLIQYYNGEERAKGNILERFSAQQFPDLHSELNLSSLELGDSALYFCASSTRQGNEQYFGPGTRLTVT.

The chain links TRBV5-4 to TRBJ1-2, with TRBD1 identical over 7 bases. With 3 bases clipped from V and 3 bases from J, the junction kept 5 bases outside the gene matches. The germline V gene encodes CDR1 SGHNT and CDR2 YYREEE (reference sequence). This CDR3 contains 14 residues. The CDR3 nucleotides are TGTGCCAGCAGCTCCTCGGGACAGCACTATGGCTACACCTTC. Translated: CASSSSGQHYGYTF.

This rearrangement joins TRBV2 to TRBJ2-7; maybe TRBD2 (6 bases). CDR1 is SNHLY, CDR2 FYNNEI, per germline. V lost 4 bases and J 7 bases, leaving 11 bases between the germline ends. The CDR3 is made up of 12 amino acids. The CDR3 nucleotides read TGTGCCAGCAGTGTCTTCCGGGGGGAGCAGTACTTC. It is translated as CASSVFRGEQYF.

The gene calls are TRBV11-2 and TRBJ2-3; D is perhaps TRBD2 (6 bases). CDR3 length equals 15 residues. Germline values: CDR1 SGHAT, CDR2 FQNNGV. V was clipped by 6 bases and J by 1 base, with 14 bases between them. The CDR3 DNA reads TGTGCCAGCAGGGGGTGGGGGACTGGCACAGATACGCAGTATTTT. This codes for CASRGWGTGTDTQYF.

V gene TRBV19 combines with J gene TRBJ2-2; possible D gene TRBD1, 5 bases. Deletions cut 8 bases from V and 0 bases from J, with 10 bases between. In germline, CDR1 is LNHDA, CDR2 SQIVND (reference sequence). The CDR3 extends over 14 amino acids. CDR3 nucleotide sequence: TGTGCCAGTGAAAAGACAGCGAACACCGGGGAGCTGTTTTTT. Translation: CASEKTANTGELFF. Complete variable domain (other parts from reference TRBV19 and TRBJ2-2): DGGITQSPKYLFRKEGQNVTLSCEQNLNHDAMYWYRQDPGQGLRLIYYSQIVNDFQKGDIAEGYSVSREKKESFPLTVTSAQKNPTAFYLCASEKTANTGELFFGEGSRLTVL.

The gene calls are TRBV10-3 and TRBJ1-2; D uncertain. CDR3 length equals 14 residues. In germline, CDR1 is ENHRY, CDR2 SYGVKD. Trimming took 4 bases from V and 5 from J, leaving 14 bases between them. The DNA of the CDR3 is TGTGCCATCAGTGTTATGGACGGCGGGTATGGCTACACCTTC. Residues: CAISVMDGGYGYTF.

The chain uses TRBV11-2 and TRBJ2-1; D remains unclear. V was cut by 0 bases and J by 9 bases, with 18 bases left in between. CDR3 length equals 16 residues. Germline values: CDR1 SGHAT, CDR2 FQNNGV. This CDR3 is CASSLDGFGLISEQFF. The CDR3 bases are TGTGCCAGCAGCTTAGATGGGTTTGGGCTAATCAGTGAGCAGTTCTTC. The variable domain in full, completed from reference TRBV11-2 and TRBJ2-1, reads EAGVAQSPRYKIIEKRQSVAFWCNPISGHATLYWYQQILGQGPKLLIQFQNNGVVDDSQLPKDRFSAERLKGVDSTLKIQPAKLEDSAVYLCASSLDGFGLISEQFFGPGTRLTVL.

The chain joins TRBV19 to TRBJ2-7; 8 bases are shared with TRBD1. The CDR3 is made up of 13 amino acids. V trimming: 6 bases; J trimming: 8 bases; junction bases outside the gene matches: 9. Germline V lookup: CDR1 LNHDA, CDR2 SQIVND (reference sequence). The DNA of the CDR3 is TGTGCCAGTAGGGGGGGACAGGAAGGCAAGCAGTACTTC. Translated: CASRGGQEGKQYF.

The V and J genes are TRBV27 and TRBJ1-2; TRBD1 agrees at 7 bases. Trimming took 4 bases from V and 2 from J; bases not matched to a gene: 4. Germline values: CDR1 MNHEY, CDR2 SMNVEV (reference sequence). The CDR3 is made up of 14 amino acids. CDR3 DNA sequence: TGTGCCAGCAGTTCCGGGACAGTCAACTATGGCTACACCTTC. The encoded protein is CASSSGTVNYGYTF.

This sequence joins TRBV25-1 and TRBJ2-1, with a weak D call TRBD2 (7 bases). Looked up from germline, CDR1 is MGHDK and CDR2 is SYGVNS. V lost 3 bases and J lost 12, with 18 bases in between. The CDR3 covers 14 residues. DNA for the CDR3: TGTGCCAGCAGTGATACTAGGGGGGGGTCCCGGCAGTTCTTC. This encodes CASSDTRGGSRQFF. The full variable domain, with the rest looked up from reference TRBV25-1 and TRBJ2-1, is EADIYQTPRYLVIGTGKKITLECSQTMGHDKMYWYQQDPGMELHLIHYSYGVNSTEKGDLSSESTVSRIRTEHFPLTLESARPSHTSQYLCASSDTRGGSRQFFGPGTRLTVL.

The J gene is TRBJ1-3, the V gene TRBV29-1, with no clear D. CDR3 size: 10 residues. Germline values: CDR1 SQVTM, CDR2 ANQGSEA. The germline V and J ends were trimmed by 5 bases and 4 bases, with 3 bases remaining between them. The CDR3 region is CSVLGNTIYF. CDR3 DNA sequence: TGCAGCGTTTTAGGAAACACCATATATTTT.

The gene calls are TRBV18 and TRBJ2-1, with 13 bases aligning to TRBD2. Germline assignment: CDR1 KGHSH and CDR2 LQKENI. V was pared by 2 bases and J by 7 bases, with 5 bases of the junction left unmatched. The CDR3 sequence is 16 residues long. This chain's CDR3 is CASSPAGTSGENEQFF. The CDR3, as DNA: TGTGCCAGCTCACCAGCCGGGACTAGCGGGGAGAATGAGCAGTTCTTC.

The chain couples TRBV5-1 to TRBJ2-7; D might be TRBD1 (5 bases). The CDR3 runs to 14 residues. CDR1 SGHRS and CDR2 YFSETQ come from the germline V gene. The ends were cut back, 2 bases at V and 0 bases at J, with 9 bases in the middle. CDR3: CASSLYRSSYEQYF. CDR3 nucleotide sequence: TGCGCCAGCAGCTTATACAGGAGCTCCTACGAGCAGTACTTC. Full variable domain (rest looked up from reference TRBV5-1 and TRBJ2-7): KAGVTQTPRYLIKTRGQQVTLSCSPISGHRSVSWYQQTPGQGLQFLFEYFSETQRNKGNFPGRFSGRQFSNSRSEMNVSTLELGDSALYLCASSLYRSSYEQYFGPGTRLTVT.

The chain is built from TRBV12-5 and TRBJ1-2, with TRBD1 as a possible D gene (5 bases). The germline V gene encodes CDR1 LGHNT and CDR2 FRNRAP. CDR3 length: 13 residues. Deletions cut 9 bases from V and 1 base from J, with 12 bases between. The CDR3: CASGLQGNYGYTF. The CDR3 coding sequence is TGTGCTAGCGGTCTTCAGGGTAACTATGGCTACACCTTC.

The rearrangement joins TRBV4-2 to TRBJ2-3, with D possibly being TRBD2 (5 bases). Germline V gene sequence: CDR1 LGHNA, CDR2 YNFKEQ. V gave up 8 bases and J gave up 6 bases, with 15 bases separating them. The CDR3 spans 13 residues. DNA for the CDR3: TGTGCCAGCGCGCCGAGGGAGATGGATACGCAGTATTTT. Protein product: CASAPREMDTQYF.

The J gene is TRBJ2-1, the V gene TRBV7-2; D not certain. The CDR3 spans 16 residues. CDR1 and CDR2 (germline): SGHTA, FQGNSA. Trimming cost V 2 bases and J 3 bases, with 14 bases left between them. CDR3 DNA sequence: TGTGCCAGCAGCTTAAACACGGGTCCCTTCTACAATGAGCAGTTCTTC. Its protein product is CASSLNTGPFYNEQFF.

The genes are TRBV7-2 and TRBJ1-3; 10 positions agree with TRBD1. Germline-derived CDR1 and CDR2 are SGHTA and FQGNSA. The length of the CDR3 is 16 residues. Losses at the gene ends were 2 bases for V and 4 bases for J; bases not matched to a gene: 5. CDR3 DNA: TGTGCCAGCAGCTTATTTGGGACAGGGGCCGGAAACACCATATATTTT. It translates to CASSLFGTGAGNTIYF.

The chain uses TRBV27 and TRBJ2-3; TRBD1 might be the D (6 bases). The ends were cut back, 4 bases at V and 6 bases at J, with 8 bases in the middle. The germline V gene encodes CDR1 MNHEY and CDR2 SMNVEV (reference sequence). The CDR3 is made up of 12 amino acids. CDR3 protein: CASSSQGDTQYF. CDR3 DNA: TGTGCCAGCAGTTCGCAGGGGGATACGCAGTATTTT.

The gene calls are TRBV5-1 and TRBJ2-2; 7 nucleotides agree with TRBD1. Germline loops: CDR1 SGHRS, CDR2 YFSETQ. After removal of 0 bases from V and 5 bases from J, the junction contained 7 bases not matched to a gene. This CDR3 has 16 residues. This CDR3 is CASSLGQGIETGELFF. The CDR3 region has the DNA TGCGCCAGCAGCTTGGGACAGGGCATAGAAACCGGGGAGCTGTTTTTT.

V usage is TRBV9 and J usage is TRBJ1-2; a weak D match, TRBD1 (5 bases). This CDR3 has 12 residues. Germline V gene sequence: CDR1 SGDLS, CDR2 YYNGEE. The V gene lost 7 bases and the J gene lost 5 bases, with 12 bases spanning the gap. CDR3 sequence (DNA): TGTGCCAGCGCCGGAGGGGTTTATGGCTACACCTTC. Its protein is CASAGGVYGYTF. Full variable domain (missing parts from reference TRBV9 and TRBJ1-2): DSGVTQTPKHLITATGQRVTLRCSPRSGDLSVYWYQQSLDQGLQFLIQYYNGEERAKGNILERFSAQQFPDLHSELNLSSLELGDSALYFCASAGGVYGYTFGSGTRLTVV.

This chain joins TRBV6-5 and TRBJ2-3; D call uncertain. Looked up from germline, CDR1 is MNHEY and CDR2 is SVGAGI. The V end was cut by 6 bases, the J end by 5 bases, with 9 bases between. CDR3 length equals 12 residues. CDR3 sequence: CASRGEIDTQYF. CDR3 sequence (DNA): TGTGCCAGCAGAGGAGAAATAGATACGCAGTATTTT.

Notes on this clone: The same CDR3 also results from other DNA sequences found in this sample. The chain is built from TRBV6-5 and TRBJ2-7; weak D call: TRBD1 (6 bases). This CDR3 is 12 amino acids long. With 6 bases removed from V and 4 bases from J, the gap between germline ends came to 10 bases. Germline V gene sequence: CDR1 MNHEY, CDR2 SVGAGI. The CDR3 region is CASSRTGYEQYF. The DNA for the CDR3 is TGTGCCAGCAGCCGTACAGGGTACGAGCAGTACTTC.

The V and J genes are TRBV11-2 and TRBJ2-7; no clear D. CDR1 and CDR2 (germline): SGHAT, FQNNGV. The CDR3 runs to 16 residues. The germline V and J ends were trimmed by 6 bases and 1 base, with 19 bases remaining between them. CDR3 loop: CASRETPGPRSYEQYF. The CDR3 DNA reads as TGTGCCAGCAGGGAAACTCCGGGTCCACGGTCCTACGAGCAGTACTTC.

The genes are TRBV2 and TRBJ1-1, with D possibly TRBD1 on 6 matching bases. This CDR3 contains 12 residues. Germline lookup yields CDR1 SNHLY and CDR2 FYNNEI. The V end was cut by 6 bases, the J end by 11 bases, with 16 bases between. CDR3 nucleotides: TGTGCCAGCAGCCTTACAGGGTTTGATGCTTTCTTT. This translates into CASSLTGFDAFF.

To note about this clone: The same CDR3 arises from other DNA sequences in this sample as well. The chain uses TRBV30 and TRBJ2-3; D possibly corresponds to TRBD1 (5 bases). CDR3 length equals 11 residues. Deletions cut 7 bases from V and 5 bases from J, with 10 bases between. Germline-derived CDR1 and CDR2 are GTSNPN and SVGIG (reference sequence). In nucleotides, the CDR3 is TGTGCCTCATCAAGGGGAGATACGCAGTATTTT. Translation gives CASSRGDTQYF.

CDR3 in DNA: TGTGCCAGCAGCTTAGGAGCCGAGACAAACTACAATGAGCAGTTCTTC. It yields the protein CASSLGAETNYNEQFF. This rearrangement joins TRBV7-6 to TRBJ2-1; D is uncertain. CDR1 and CDR2 (germline): SGHVS, FNYEAQ. V lost 1 base and J lost 3, with 13 bases in between. The CDR3 length is 16 residues.